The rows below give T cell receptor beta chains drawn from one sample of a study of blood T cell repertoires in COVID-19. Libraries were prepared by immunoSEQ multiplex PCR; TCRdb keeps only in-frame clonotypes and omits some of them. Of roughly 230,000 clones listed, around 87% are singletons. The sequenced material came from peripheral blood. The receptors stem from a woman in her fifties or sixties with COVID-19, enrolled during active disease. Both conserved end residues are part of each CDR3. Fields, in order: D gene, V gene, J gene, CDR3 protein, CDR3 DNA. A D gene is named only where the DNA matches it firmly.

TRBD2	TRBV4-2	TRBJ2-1	CASSQGLAGGRWDEQFF	TGTGCCAGCAGCCAAGGACTAGCGGGGGGCCGTTGGGATGAGCAGTTCTTC
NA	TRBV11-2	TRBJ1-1	CASSLVARGGAFF	TGTGCCAGCAGCTTAGTGGCCAGGGGTGGAGCTTTCTTT
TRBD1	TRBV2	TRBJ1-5	CASNRGRGDQPQHF	TGTGCCAGTAACAGGGGGCGAGGGGATCAGCCCCAGCATTTT
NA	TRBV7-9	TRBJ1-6	CASSLRENYNSPLHF	TGTGCCAGCAGCCTCAGGGAAAACTATAATTCACCCCTCCACTTT
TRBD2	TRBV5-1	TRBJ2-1	CASSFHFGGDNEQFF	TGCGCCAGCAGCTTTCATTTCGGGGGGGACAATGAGCAGTTCTTC
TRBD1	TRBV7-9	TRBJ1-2	CASSLDRGYTF	TGTGCCAGCAGCTTGGACAGGGGCTACACCTTC
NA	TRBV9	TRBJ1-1	CASSVQGMATEAFF	TGTGCCAGCAGCGTTCAGGGGATGGCCACTGAAGCTTTCTTT
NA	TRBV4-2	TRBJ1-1	CASSQVSSGTEAFF	TGTGCCAGCAGCCAAGTGAGTTCGGGGACTGAAGCTTTCTTT
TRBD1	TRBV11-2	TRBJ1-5	CASSRDRLGNQPQHF	TGTGCCAGCAGCCGGGACAGGCTCGGCAATCAGCCCCAGCATTTT
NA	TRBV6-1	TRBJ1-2	CASSEWRGAGYGYTF	TGTGCCAGCAGTGAATGGAGGGGTGCGGGCTATGGCTACACCTTC
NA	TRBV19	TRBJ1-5	CASTPQRADQPQHF	TGTGCCAGTACCCCCCAGAGGGCCGATCAGCCCCAGCATTTT
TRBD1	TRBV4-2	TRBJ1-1	CASSQLQGHTEAFF	TGTGCCAGCAGCCAATTACAGGGGCACACTGAAGCTTTCTTT
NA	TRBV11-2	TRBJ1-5	CASSLGGWAQPQHF	TGTGCCAGCAGCTTAGGCGGGTGGGCTCAGCCCCAGCATTTT
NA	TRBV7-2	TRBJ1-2	CASSLSLSYGYTF	TGTGCCAGCAGCTTGTCGTTATCCTATGGCTACACCTTC
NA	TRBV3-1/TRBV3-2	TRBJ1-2	CASSQTGSYTF	TGTGCCAGCAGCCAAACGGGTAGCTACACCTTC
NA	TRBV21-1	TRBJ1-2	CAGQNYGYTF	TGTGCCGGACAGAACTATGGCTACACCTTC
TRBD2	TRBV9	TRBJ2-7	CASSVGSSGGSYEQYF	TGTGCCAGCAGCGTAGGTTCCAGCGGGGGGTCCTACGAGCAGTACTTC
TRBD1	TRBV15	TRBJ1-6	CATSRGQGNSPLHF	TGTGCCACCAGCCGAGGACAGGGGAATTCACCCCTCCACTTT
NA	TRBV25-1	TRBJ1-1	CASSNNPDSNTEAFF	TGTGCCAGCAGTAATAACCCGGACAGCAACACTGAAGCTTTCTTT
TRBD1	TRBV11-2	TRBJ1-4	CASSLVPGGEKLFF	TGTGCCAGCAGCTTAGTGCCAGGGGGCGAAAAACTGTTTTTT
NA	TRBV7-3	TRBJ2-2	CASSLLGGPNTGELFF	TGTGCCAGCAGCTTACTGGGGGGTCCGAACACCGGGGAGCTGTTTTTT
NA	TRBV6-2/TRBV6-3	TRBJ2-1	CASGRNRESEQFF	TGTGCCAGCGGCCGTAACAGGGAGAGTGAGCAGTTCTTC
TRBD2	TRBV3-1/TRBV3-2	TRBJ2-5	CASSHFTASGVKETQYF	TGTGCCAGCAGCCATTTTACCGCTAGCGGGGTAAAAGAGACCCAGTACTTC